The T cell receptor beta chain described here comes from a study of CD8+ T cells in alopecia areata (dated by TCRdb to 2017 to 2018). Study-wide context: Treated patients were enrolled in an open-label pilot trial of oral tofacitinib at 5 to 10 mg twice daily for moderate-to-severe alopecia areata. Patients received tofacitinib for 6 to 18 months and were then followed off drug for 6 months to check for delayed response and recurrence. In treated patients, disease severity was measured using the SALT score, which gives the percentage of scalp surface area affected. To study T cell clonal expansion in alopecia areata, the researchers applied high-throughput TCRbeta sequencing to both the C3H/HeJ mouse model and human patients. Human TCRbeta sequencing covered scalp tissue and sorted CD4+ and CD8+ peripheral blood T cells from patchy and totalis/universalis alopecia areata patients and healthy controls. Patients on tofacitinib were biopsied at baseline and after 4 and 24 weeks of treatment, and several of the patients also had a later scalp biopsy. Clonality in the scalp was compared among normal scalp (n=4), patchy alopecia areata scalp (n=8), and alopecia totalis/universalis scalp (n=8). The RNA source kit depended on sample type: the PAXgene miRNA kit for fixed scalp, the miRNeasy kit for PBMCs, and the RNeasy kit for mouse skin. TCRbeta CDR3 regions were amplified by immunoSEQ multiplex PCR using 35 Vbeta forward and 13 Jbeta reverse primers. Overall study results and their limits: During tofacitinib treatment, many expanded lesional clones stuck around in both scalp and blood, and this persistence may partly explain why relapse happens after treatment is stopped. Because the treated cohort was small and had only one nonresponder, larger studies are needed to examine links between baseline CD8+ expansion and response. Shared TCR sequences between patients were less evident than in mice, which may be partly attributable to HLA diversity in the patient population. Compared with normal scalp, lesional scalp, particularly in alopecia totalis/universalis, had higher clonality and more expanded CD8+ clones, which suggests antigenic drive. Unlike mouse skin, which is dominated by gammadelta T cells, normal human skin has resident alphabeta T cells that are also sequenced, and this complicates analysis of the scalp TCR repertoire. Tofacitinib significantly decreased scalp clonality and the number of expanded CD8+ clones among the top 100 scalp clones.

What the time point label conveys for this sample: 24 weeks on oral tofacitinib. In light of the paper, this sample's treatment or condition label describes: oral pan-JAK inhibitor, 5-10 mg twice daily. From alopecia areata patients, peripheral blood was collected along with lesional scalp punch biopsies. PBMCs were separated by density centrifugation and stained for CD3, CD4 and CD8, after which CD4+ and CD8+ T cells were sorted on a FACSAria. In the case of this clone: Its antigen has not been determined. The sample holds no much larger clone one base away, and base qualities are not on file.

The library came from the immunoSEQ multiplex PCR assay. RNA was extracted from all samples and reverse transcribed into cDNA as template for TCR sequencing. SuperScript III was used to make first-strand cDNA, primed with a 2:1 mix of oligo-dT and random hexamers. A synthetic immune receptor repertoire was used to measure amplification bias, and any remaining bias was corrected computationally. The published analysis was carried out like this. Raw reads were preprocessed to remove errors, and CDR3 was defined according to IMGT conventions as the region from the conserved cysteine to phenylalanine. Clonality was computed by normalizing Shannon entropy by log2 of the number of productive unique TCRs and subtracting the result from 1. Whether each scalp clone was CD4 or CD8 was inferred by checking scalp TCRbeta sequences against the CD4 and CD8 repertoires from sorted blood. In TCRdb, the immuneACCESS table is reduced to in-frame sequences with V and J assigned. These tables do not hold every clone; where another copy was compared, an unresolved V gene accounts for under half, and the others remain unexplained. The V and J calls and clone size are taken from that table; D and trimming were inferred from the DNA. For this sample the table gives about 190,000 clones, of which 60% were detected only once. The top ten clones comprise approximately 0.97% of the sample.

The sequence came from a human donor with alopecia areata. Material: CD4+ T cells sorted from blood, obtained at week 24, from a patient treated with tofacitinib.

The CDR3 reads as follows: CASSFGPGYTF. The DNA sequence is TGTGCCAGTAGTTTCGGGCCTGGCTACACCTTC. Recombination connected TRBV19 to TRBJ1-2, with no reliable assignment of the D segment. Spanning cysteine to phenylalanine, the CDR3 consists of 11 amino acids. The CDR3 DNA has 33 bases and is translated from base 1. CDR1 and CDR2 are drawn from the germline V gene (reference sequence): LNHDA, SQIVND. V is shortened by 5 bases, J by 7 bases, and the region joining them spans 8 bases. With all but the CDR3 taken from the reference TRBV19 and TRBJ1-2 genes, the full variable domain is: DGGITQSPKYLFRKEGQNVTLSCEQNLNHDAMYWYRQDPGQGLRLIYYSQIVNDFQKGDIAEGYSVSREKKESFPLTVTSAQKNPTAFYLCASSFGPGYTFGSGTRLTVV.